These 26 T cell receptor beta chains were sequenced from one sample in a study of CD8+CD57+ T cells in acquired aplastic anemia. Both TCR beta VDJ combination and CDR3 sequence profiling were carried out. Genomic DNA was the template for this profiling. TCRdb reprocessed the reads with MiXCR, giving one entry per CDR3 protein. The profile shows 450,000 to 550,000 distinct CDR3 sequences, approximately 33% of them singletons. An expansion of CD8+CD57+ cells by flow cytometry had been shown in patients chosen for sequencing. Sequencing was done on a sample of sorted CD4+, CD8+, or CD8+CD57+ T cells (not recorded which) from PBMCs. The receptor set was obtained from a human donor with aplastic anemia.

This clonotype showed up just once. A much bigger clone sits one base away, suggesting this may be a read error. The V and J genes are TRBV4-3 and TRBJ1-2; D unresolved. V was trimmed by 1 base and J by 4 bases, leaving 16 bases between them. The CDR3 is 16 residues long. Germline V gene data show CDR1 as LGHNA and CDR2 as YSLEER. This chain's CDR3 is CASSQGVGLTSYGYTF. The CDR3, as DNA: TGCGCCAGCAGCCAAGGTGTGGGCCTCACAAGCTATGGCTACACCTTC.

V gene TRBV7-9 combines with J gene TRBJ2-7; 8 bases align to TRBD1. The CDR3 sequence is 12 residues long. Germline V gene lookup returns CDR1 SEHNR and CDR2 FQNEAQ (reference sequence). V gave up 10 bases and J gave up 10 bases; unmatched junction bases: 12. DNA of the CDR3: TGTGCCACTTCTTCCGGGACAGGCGAACAGTACTTC. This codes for CATSSGTGEQYF.

For the CDR3, the DNA is TGCAGCGTTGAAGATCCGGACAGGGGCTACACCTTC. This sequence encodes CSVEDPDRGYTF. The rearrangement links TRBV29-1 to TRBJ1-2, with TRBD1 identical over 7 bases. Germline V lookup: CDR1 SQVTM, CDR2 ANQGSEA. V shed 0 bases, J shed 8 bases, and the junction held 3 bases outside the gene matches. This CDR3 is built from 12 residues. Drawing the rest from reference TRBV29-1 and TRBJ1-2, the complete variable domain is SAVISQKPSRDICQRGTSLTIQCQVDSQVTMMFWYRQQPGQSLTLIATANQGSEATYESGFVIDKFPISRPNLTFSTLTVSNMSPEDSSIYLCSVEDPDRGYTFGSGTRLTVV.

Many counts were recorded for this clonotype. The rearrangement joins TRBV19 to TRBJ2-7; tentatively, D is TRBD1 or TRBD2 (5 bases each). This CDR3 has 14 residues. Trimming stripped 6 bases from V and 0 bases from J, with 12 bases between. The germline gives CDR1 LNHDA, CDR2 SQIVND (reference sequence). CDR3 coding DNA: TGTGCCAGTAGGACGGGGCCTAGCTCCTACGAGCAGTACTTC. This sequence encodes CASRTGPSSYEQYF.

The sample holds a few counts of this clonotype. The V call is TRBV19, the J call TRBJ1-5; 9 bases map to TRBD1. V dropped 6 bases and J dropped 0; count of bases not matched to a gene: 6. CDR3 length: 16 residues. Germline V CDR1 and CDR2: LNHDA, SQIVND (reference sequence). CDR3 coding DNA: TGTGCCAGTAGGGACAGGGGCTCTAATAGCAATCAGCCCCAGCATTTT. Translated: CASRDRGSNSNQPQHF.

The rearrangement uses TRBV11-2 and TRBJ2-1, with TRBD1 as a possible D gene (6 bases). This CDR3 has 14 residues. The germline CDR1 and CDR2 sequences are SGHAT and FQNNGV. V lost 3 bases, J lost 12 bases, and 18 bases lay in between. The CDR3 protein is CASSLEPSGQTQFF. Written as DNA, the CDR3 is TGTGCCAGCAGCTTGGAACCCTCGGGACAAACGCAGTTCTTC.

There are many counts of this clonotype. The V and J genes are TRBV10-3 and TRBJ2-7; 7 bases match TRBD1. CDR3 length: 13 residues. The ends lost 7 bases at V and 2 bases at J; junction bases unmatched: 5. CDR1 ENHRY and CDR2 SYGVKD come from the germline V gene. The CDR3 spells CAITPGQTYEQYF. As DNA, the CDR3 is TGTGCCATCACCCCGGGACAGACCTACGAGCAGTACTTC.

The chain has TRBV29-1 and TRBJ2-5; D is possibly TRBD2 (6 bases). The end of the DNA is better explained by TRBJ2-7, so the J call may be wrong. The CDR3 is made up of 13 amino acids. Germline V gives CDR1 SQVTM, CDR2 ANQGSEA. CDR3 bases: TGCAGCGTTGTTCCGGGGGACTCCTACGAGCAGTACTTC. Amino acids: CSVVPGDSYEQYF.

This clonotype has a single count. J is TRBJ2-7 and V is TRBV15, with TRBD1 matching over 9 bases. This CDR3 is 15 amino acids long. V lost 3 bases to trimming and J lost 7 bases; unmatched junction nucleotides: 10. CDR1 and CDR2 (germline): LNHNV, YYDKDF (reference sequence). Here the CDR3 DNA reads TGTGCCACCAGCAGGGACACAGGGGGCGGCTATGAGCAGTACTTC. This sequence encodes CATSRDTGGGYEQYF.

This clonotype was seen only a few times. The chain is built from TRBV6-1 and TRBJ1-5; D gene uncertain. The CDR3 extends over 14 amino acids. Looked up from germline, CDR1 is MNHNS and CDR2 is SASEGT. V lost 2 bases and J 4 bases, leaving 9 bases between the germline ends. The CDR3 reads CASSELGRNQPQHF. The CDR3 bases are TGTGCCAGCAGTGAATTAGGGCGAAATCAGCCCCAGCATTTT.

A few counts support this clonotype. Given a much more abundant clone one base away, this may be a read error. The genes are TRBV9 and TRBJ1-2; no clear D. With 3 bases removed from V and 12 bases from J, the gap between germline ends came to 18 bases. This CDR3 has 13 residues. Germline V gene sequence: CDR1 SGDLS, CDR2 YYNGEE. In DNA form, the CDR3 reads TGTGCCAGCAGCGCCGAACGGGGAACGGTCAACACCTTC. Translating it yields CASSAERGTVNTF. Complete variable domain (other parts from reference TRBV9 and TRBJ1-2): DSGVTQTPKHLITATGQRVTLRCSPRSGDLSVYWYQQSLDQGLQFLIQYYNGEERAKGNILERFSAQQFPDLHSELNLSSLELGDSALYFCASSAERGTVNTFGSGTRLTVV.

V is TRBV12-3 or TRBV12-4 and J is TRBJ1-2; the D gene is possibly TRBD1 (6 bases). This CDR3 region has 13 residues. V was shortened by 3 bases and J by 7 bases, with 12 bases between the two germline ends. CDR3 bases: TGTGCCAGCAGTTTGGTCAGGGGAGGTGGCTACACCTTC. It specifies CASSLVRGGGYTF.

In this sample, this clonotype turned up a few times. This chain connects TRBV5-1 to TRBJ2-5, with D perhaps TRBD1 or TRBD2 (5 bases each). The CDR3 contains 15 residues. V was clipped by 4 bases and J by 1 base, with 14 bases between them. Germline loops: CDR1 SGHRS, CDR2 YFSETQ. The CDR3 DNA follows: TGCGCCAGCAGCGTGGCCGGGACCACCCAAGAGACCCAGTACTTC. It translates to CASSVAGTTQETQYF.

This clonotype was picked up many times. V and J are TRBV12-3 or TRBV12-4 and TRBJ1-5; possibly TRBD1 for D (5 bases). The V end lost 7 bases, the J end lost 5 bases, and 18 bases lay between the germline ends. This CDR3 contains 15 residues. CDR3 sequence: CASTPTGRGDQPQHF. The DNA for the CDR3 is TGTGCCAGCACCCCGACGGGAAGGGGTGATCAGCCCCAGCATTTT.

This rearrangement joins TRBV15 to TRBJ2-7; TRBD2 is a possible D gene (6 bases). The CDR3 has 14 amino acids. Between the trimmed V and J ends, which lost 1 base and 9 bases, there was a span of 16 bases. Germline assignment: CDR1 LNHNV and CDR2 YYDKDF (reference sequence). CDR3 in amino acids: CATSRGLGNYRQYF. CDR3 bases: TGTGCCACCAGCAGAGGACTAGGGAATTACAGGCAGTACTTC. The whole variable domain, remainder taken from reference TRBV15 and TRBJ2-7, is DAMVIQNPRYQVTQFGKPVTLSCSQTLNHNVMYWYQQKSSQAPKLLFHYYDKDFNNEADTPDNFQSRRPNTSFCFLDIRSPGLGDTAMYLCATSRGLGNYRQYFGPGTRLTVT.

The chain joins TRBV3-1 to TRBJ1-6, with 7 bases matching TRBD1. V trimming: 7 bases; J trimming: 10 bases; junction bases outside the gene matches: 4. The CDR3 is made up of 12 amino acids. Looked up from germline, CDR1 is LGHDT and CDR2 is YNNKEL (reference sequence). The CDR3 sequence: CASTGGPSPLHF. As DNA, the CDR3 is TGTGCCAGCACAGGGGGTCCCTCACCCCTCCACTTT.

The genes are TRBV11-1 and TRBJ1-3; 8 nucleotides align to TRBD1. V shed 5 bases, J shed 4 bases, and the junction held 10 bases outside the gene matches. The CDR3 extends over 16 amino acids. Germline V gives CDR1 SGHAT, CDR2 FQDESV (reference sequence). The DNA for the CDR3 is TGTGCCAGCAGCCCGACAGGGGATGGGTCCGGAAACACCATATATTTT. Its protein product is CASSPTGDGSGNTIYF.

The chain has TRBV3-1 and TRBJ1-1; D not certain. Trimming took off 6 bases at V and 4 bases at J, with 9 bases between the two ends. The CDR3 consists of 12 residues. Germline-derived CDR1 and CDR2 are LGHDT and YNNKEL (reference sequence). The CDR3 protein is CASRGGGTEAFF. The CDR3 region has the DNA TGTGCCAGCAGGGGAGGCGGCACTGAAGCTTTCTTT.

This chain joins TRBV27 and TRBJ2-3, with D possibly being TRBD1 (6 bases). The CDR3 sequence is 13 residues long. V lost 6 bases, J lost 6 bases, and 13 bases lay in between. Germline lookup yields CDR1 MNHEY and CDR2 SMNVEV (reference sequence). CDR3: CASRNQGFDTQYF. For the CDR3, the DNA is TGTGCCAGCAGGAATCAGGGGTTTGATACGCAGTATTTT.

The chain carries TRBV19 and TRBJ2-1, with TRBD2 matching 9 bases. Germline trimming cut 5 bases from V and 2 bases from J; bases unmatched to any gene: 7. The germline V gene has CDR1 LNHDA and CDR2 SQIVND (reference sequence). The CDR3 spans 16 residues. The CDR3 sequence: CASSGWREGTYNEQFF. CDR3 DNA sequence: TGTGCCAGTAGTGGTTGGCGGGAGGGGACCTACAATGAGCAGTTCTTC.

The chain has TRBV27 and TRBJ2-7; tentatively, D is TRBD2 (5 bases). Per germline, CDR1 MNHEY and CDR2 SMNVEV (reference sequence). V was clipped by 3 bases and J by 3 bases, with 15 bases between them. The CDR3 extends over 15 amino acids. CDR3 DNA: TGTGCCAGCAGTTTCGTCCGCGGGCGCAACTACGAGCAGTACTTC. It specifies CASSFVRGRNYEQYF.

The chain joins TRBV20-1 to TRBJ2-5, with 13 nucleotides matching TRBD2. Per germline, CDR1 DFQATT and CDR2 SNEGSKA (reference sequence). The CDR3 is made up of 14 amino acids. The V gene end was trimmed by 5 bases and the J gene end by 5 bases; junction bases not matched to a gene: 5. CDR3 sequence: CSALLAGGRETQYF. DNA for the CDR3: TGCAGTGCTCTACTAGCGGGGGGGCGGGAGACCCAGTACTTC.

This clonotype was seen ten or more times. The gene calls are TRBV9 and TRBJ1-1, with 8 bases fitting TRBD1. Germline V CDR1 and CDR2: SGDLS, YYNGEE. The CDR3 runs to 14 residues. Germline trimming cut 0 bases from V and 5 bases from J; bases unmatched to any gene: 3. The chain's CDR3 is CASSVGGQGTEAFF. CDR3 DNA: TGTGCCAGCAGCGTAGGCGGACAGGGAACTGAAGCTTTCTTT.

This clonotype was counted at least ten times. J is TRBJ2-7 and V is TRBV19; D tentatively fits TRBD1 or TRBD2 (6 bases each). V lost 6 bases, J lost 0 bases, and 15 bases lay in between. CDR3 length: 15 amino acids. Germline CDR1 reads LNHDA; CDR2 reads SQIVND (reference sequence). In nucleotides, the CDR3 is TGTGCCAGTAGCGACCCACAGGGACTCTCCTACGAGCAGTACTTC. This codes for CASSDPQGLSYEQYF.

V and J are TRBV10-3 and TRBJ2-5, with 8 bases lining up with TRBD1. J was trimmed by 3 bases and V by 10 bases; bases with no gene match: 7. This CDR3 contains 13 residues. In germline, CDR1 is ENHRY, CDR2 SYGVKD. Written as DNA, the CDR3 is TGTGCCAGCGGAGGACAGGGTAAAGAGACCCAGTACTTC. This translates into CASGGQGKETQYF.

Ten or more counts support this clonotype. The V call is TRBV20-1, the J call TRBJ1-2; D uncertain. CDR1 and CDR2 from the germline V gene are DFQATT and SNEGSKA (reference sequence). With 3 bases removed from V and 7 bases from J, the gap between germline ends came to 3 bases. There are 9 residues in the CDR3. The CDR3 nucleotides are TGCAGTGCTAGTCCTGGCTACACCTTC. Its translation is CSASPGYTF.